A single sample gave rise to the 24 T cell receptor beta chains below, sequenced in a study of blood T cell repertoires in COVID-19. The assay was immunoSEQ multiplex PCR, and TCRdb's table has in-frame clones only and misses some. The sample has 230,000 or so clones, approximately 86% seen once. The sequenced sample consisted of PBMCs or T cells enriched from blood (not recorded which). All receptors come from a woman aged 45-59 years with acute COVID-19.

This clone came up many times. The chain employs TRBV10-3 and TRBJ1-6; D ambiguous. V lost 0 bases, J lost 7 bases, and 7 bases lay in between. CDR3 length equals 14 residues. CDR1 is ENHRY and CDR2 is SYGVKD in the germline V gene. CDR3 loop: CAISESDINSPLHF. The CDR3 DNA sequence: TGTGCCATCAGTGAGTCTGACATAAATTCACCCCTCCACTTT.

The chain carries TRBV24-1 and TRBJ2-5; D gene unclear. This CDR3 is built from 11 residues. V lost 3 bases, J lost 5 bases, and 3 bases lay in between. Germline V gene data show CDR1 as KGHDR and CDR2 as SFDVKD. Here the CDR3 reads CATSDRETQYF. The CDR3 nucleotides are TGTGCCACCAGTGATCGGGAGACCCAGTACTTC.

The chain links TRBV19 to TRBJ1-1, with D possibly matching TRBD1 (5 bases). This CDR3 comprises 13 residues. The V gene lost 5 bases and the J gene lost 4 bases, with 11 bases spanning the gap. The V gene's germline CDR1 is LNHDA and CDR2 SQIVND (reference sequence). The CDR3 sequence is CASSLDSPTEAFF. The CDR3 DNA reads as TGTGCCAGTAGTCTCGACAGCCCCACTGAAGCTTTCTTT.

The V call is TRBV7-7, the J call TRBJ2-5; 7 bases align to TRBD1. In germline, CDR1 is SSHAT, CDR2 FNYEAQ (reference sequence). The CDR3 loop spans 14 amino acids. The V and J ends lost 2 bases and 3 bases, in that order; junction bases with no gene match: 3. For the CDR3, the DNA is TGTGCCAGCAGCTTAATCCAGGGGGAAGAGACCCAGTACTTC. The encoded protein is CASSLIQGEETQYF.

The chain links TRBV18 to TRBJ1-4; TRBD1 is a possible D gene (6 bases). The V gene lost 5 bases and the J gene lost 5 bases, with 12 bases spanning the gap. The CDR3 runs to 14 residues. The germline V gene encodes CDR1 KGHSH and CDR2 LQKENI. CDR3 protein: CASSSQGMNEKLFF. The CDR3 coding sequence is TGTGCCAGCTCATCGCAGGGGATGAATGAAAAACTGTTTTTT.

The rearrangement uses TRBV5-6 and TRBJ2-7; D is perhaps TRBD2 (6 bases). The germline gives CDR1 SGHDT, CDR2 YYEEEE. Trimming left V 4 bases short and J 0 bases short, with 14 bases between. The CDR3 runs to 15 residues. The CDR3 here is CASSPGLVHSYEQYF. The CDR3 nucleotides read TGTGCCAGCAGCCCGGGACTTGTCCACTCCTACGAGCAGTACTTC. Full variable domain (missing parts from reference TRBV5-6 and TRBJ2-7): DAGVTQSPTHLIKTRGQQVTLRCSPKSGHDTVSWYQQALGQGPQFIFQYYEEEERQRGNFPDRFSGHQFPNYSSELNVNALLLGDSALYLCASSPGLVHSYEQYFGPGTRLTVT.

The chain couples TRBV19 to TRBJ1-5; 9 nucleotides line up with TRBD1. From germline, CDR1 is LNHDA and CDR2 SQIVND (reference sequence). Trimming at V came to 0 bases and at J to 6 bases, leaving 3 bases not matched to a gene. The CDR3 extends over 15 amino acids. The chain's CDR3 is CASSIEGQGVQPQHF. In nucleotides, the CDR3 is TGTGCCAGTAGTATAGAGGGACAGGGTGTTCAGCCCCAGCATTTT.

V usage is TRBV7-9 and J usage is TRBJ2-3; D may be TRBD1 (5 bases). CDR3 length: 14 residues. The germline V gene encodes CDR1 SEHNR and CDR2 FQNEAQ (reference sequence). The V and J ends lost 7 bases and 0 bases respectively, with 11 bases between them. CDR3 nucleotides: TGTGCCAGCATCAGGGCCCGGAGCACAGATACGCAGTATTTT. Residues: CASIRARSTDTQYF.

The CDR3 DNA reads as TGTGCCAGCAGCTACGGGACAGGGAGGGAGACCGGGGAGCTGTTTTTT. Translating gives CASSYGTGRETGELFF. The V and J genes are TRBV9 and TRBJ2-2; 9 bases match TRBD1. The germline V gene has CDR1 SGDLS and CDR2 YYNGEE. The CDR3 is 16 residues long. With V trimmed by 4 bases and J by 5 bases, 9 bases remained unmatched.

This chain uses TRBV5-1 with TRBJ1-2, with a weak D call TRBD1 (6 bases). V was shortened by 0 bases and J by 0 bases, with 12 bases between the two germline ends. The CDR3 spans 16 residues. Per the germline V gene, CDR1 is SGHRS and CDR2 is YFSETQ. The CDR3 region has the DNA TGCGCCAGCAGCTTGGCCCCTAGGACAGCTAACTATGGCTACACCTTC. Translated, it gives CASSLAPRTANYGYTF. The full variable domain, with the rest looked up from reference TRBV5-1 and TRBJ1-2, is KAGVTQTPRYLIKTRGQQVTLSCSPISGHRSVSWYQQTPGQGLQFLFEYFSETQRNKGNFPGRFSGRQFSNSRSEMNVSTLELGDSALYLCASSLAPRTANYGYTFGSGTRLTVV.

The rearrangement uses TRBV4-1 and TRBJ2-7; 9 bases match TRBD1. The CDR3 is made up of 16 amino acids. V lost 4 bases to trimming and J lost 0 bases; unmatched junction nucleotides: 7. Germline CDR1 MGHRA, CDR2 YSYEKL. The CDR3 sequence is CASSLRTGASSYEQYF. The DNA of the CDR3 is TGCGCCAGCAGCCTCCGGACAGGGGCTAGCTCCTACGAGCAGTACTTC.

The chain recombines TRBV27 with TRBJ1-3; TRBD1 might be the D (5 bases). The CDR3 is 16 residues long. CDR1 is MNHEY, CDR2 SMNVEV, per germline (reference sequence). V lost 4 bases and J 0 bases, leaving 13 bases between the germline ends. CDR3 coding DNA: TGTGCCAGCAGTTGGCAGGGCGCACTCTCTGGAAACACCATATATTTT. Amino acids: CASSWQGALSGNTIYF.

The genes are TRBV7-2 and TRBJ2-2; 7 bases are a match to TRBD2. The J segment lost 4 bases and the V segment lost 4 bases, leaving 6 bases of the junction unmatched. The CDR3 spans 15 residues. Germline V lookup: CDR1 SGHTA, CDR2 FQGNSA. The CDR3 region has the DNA TGTGCCAGCAGCTGGGCTAGCGGCGCCACCGGGGAGCTGTTTTTT. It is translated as CASSWASGATGELFF. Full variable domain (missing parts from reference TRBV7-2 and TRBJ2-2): GAGVSQSPSNKVTEKGKDVELRCDPISGHTALYWYRQSLGQGLEFLIYFQGNSAPDKSGLPSDRFSAERTGGSVSTLTIQRTQQEDSAVYLCASSWASGATGELFFGEGSRLTVL.

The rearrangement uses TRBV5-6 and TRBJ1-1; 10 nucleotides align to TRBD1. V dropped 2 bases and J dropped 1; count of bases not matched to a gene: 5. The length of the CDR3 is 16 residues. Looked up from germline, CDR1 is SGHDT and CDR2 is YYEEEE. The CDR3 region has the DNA TGTGCCAGCAGCTTACTCGGACAGGGGGAGAACACTGAAGCTTTCTTT. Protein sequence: CASSLLGQGENTEAFF.

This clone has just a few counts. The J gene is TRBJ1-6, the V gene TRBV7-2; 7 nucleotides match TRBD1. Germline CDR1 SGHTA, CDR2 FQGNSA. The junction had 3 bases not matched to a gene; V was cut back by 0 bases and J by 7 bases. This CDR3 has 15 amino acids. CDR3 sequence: CASSLAGGQNSPLHF. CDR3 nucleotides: TGTGCCAGCAGCTTAGCAGGGGGACAGAATTCACCCCTCCACTTT.

In DNA form, the CDR3 reads TGTGCCTGGAGGCGGGCTGGCCGGGAGCAGTACTTC. It codes for CAWRRAGREQYF. This chain links TRBV30 with TRBJ2-7, with a possible D match to TRBD2 (5 bases). Germline V gene data show CDR1 as GTSNPN and CDR2 as SVGIG (reference sequence). Trimming removed 3 bases at V and 7 bases at J, with 13 bases between. This CDR3 region has 12 residues.

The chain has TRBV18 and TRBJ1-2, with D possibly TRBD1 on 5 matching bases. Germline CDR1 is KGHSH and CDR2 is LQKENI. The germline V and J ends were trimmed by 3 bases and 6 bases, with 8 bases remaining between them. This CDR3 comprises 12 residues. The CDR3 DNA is TGTGCCAGCTCACCCTCAGGGAATGGCTACACCTTC. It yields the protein CASSPSGNGYTF.

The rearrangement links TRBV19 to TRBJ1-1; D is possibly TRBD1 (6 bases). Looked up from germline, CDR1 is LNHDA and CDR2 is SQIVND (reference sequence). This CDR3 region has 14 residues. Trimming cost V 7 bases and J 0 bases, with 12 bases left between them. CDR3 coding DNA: TGTGCCAGTACCCAGACAGGCATGAACACTGAAGCTTTCTTT. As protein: CASTQTGMNTEAFF.

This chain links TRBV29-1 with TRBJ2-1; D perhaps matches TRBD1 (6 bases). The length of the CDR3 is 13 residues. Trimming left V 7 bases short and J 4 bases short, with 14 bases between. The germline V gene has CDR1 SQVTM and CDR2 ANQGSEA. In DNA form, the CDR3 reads TGCAGCGCCCGGGACACTTATTACAATGAGCAGTTCTTC. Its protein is CSARDTYYNEQFF.

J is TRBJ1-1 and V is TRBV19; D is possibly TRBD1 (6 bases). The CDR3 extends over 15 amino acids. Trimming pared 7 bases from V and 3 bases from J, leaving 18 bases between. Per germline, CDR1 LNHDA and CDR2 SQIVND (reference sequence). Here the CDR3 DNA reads TGTGCCAGTACCCGGGGGGAAGGGGGTGACACTGAAGCTTTCTTT. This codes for CASTRGEGGDTEAFF.

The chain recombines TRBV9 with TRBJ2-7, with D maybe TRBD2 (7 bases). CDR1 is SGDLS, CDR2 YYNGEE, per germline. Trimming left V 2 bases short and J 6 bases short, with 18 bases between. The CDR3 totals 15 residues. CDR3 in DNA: TGTGCCAGCAGCGTGCGTGCGGGAGAAGGGGGCGAGCAGTACTTC. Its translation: CASSVRAGEGGEQYF.

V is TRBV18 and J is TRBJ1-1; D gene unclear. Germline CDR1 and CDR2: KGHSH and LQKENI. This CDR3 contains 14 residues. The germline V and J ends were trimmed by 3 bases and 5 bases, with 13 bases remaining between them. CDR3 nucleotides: TGTGCCAGCTCACCGATACGGGAGACGACTGAAGCTTTCTTT. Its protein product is CASSPIRETTEAFF. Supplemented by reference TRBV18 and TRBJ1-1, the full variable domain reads NAGVMQNPRHLVRRRGQEARLRCSPMKGHSHVYWYRQLPEEGLKFMVYLQKENIIDESGMPKERFSAEFPKEGPSILRIQQVVRGDSAAYFCASSPIRETTEAFFGQGTRLTVV.

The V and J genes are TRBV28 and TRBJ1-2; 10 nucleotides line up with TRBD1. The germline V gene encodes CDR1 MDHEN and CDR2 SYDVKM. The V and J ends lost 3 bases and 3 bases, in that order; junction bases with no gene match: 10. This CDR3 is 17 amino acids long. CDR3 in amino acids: CASSFISGQGVDYGYTF. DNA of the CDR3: TGTGCCAGCAGTTTTATATCTGGACAGGGGGTCGACTATGGCTACACCTTC.

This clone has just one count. CDR3 amino acids: CASSRGSRAGELFF. Written as DNA, the CDR3 is TGTGCCAGCAGCCGCGGGAGTCGGGCCGGGGAGCTGTTTTTT. The V call is TRBV7-2, the J call TRBJ2-2; 7 bases are a match to TRBD2. The CDR3 has 14 amino acids. V lost 5 bases and J lost 6; bases outside the gene matches: 6. Germline V gene sequence: CDR1 SGHTA, CDR2 FQGNSA. The whole variable domain, filled in from reference TRBV7-2 and TRBJ2-2, reads GAGVSQSPSNKVTEKGKDVELRCDPISGHTALYWYRQSLGQGLEFLIYFQGNSAPDKSGLPSDRFSAERTGGSVSTLTIQRTQQEDSAVYLCASSRGSRAGELFFGEGSRLTVL.